This is a list of T cell receptor beta chains from one sample in a study of T-cell memory formation after mild COVID-19. TCRdb analysed the 5' RACE reads with MiXCR anew, one entry per CDR3 protein. The sample lists roughly 600,000 distinct CDR3 sequences, approximately 19% occurring once. Sequenced sample: PBMCs or a T cell subset sorted from them (not recorded which). Receptors were obtained from an adult woman who had mild COVID-19 (a few samples of this study predate the infection). Cell type and time point are not known. CDR3s include the opening cysteine and the closing phenylalanine or tryptophan. Fields, in order: V gene, J gene, D gene, clone size, CDR3 protein, CDR3 DNA. D genes are given only for firm matches. Size values are once, few and many counts, or a class for expanded clones, and some rows have none.

V gene: TRBV5-6
J gene: TRBJ2-1
D gene: NA
clone size: few
CDR3 protein: CASSLGTDEQFF
CDR3 DNA: TGTGCCAGCAGCTTGGGAACAGATGAGCAGTTCTTC

V gene: TRBV7-9
J gene: TRBJ2-5
D gene: TRBD2
clone size: many
CDR3 protein: CASNPGLGQETQYF
CDR3 DNA: TGTGCCAGCAACCCGGGACTAGGGCAAGAGACCCAGTACTTC

V gene: TRBV7-9
J gene: TRBJ2-5
D gene: NA
clone size: NA
CDR3 protein: CASSPWPVQETQYF
CDR3 DNA: TGTGCCAGCAGCCCCTGGCCAGTCCAAGAGACCCAGTACTTC

V gene: TRBV4-2
J gene: TRBJ2-7
D gene: TRBD2
clone size: many
CDR3 protein: CASSQGTAGPLAEYF
CDR3 DNA: TGTGCCAGCAGCCAAGGAACAGCGGGACCCTTAGCGGAGTACTTC

V gene: TRBV2
J gene: TRBJ2-3
D gene: NA
clone size: many
CDR3 protein: CASSENSYTDTQYF
CDR3 DNA: TGTGCCAGCAGTGAGAACAGCTACACAGATACGCAGTATTTT

V gene: TRBV11-2
J gene: TRBJ2-1
D gene: TRBD2
clone size: few
CDR3 protein: CASSRLAGRLYNEQFF
CDR3 DNA: TGTGCCAGCAGCCGACTAGCGGGCAGACTATACAATGAGCAGTTCTTC

V gene: TRBV9
J gene: TRBJ2-5
D gene: NA
clone size: few
CDR3 protein: CASSVISRGGAETQYF
CDR3 DNA: TGTGCCAGCAGCGTAATCTCCCGTGGGGGCGCAGAGACCCAGTACTTC

V gene: TRBV4-1
J gene: TRBJ1-1
D gene: NA
clone size: few
CDR3 protein: CASSPGHGVANTEAFF
CDR3 DNA: TGCGCCAGCAGCCCCGGCCACGGAGTCGCGAACACTGAAGCTTTCTTT

V gene: TRBV5-4
J gene: TRBJ2-5
D gene: TRBD1
clone size: NA
CDR3 protein: CASSSTGGVEETQYF
CDR3 DNA: TGTGCCAGCAGCTCGACAGGGGGGGTTGAAGAGACCCAGTACTTC

V gene: TRBV19
J gene: TRBJ1-5
D gene: NA
clone size: few
CDR3 protein: CASSSDLYNQPQHF
CDR3 DNA: TGTGCCAGTAGCTCGGACTTATACAATCAGCCCCAGCATTTT

V gene: TRBV19
J gene: TRBJ1-5
D gene: TRBD1
clone size: NA
CDR3 protein: CASSTTGGNQPQHF
CDR3 DNA: TGTGCCAGTAGTACCACAGGGGGTAATCAGCCCCAGCATTTT

V gene: TRBV6-2/TRBV6-3
J gene: TRBJ2-2
D gene: TRBD1
clone size: few
CDR3 protein: CASSYPESGTGRRTGELFF
CDR3 DNA: TGTGCCAGCAGTTACCCAGAATCCGGGACAGGGCGTCGGACCGGGGAGCTGTTTTTT

V gene: TRBV29-1
J gene: TRBJ2-5
D gene: TRBD1
clone size: few
CDR3 protein: CSVPTGELETQYF
CDR3 DNA: TGCAGCGTTCCGACAGGGGAGTTAGAGACCCAGTACTTC

V gene: TRBV6-6
J gene: TRBJ2-7
D gene: TRBD1
clone size: NA
CDR3 protein: CASNRQGFSYEQYF
CDR3 DNA: TGTGCCAGCAATAGACAGGGGTTCTCCTACGAGCAGTACTTC

V gene: TRBV2
J gene: TRBJ2-7
D gene: NA
clone size: many
CDR3 protein: CASRTASSYEQYF
CDR3 DNA: TGCGCCAGCAGAACAGCGAGCTCCTACGAGCAGTACTTC

V gene: TRBV12-3/TRBV12-4
J gene: TRBJ2-1
D gene: TRBD1
clone size: few
CDR3 protein: CASSRTGTASNEQFF
CDR3 DNA: TGTGCCAGCAGTAGAACCGGGACAGCCTCTAATGAGCAGTTCTTC

V gene: TRBV12-3/TRBV12-4
J gene: TRBJ2-1
D gene: NA
clone size: few
CDR3 protein: CASSSTRAGAYNEQFF
CDR3 DNA: TGTGCCAGCAGCTCCACCAGGGCGGGGGCGTACAATGAGCAGTTCTTC

V gene: TRBV7-2
J gene: TRBJ2-1
D gene: TRBD2
clone size: few
CDR3 protein: CASSLSRLAVYNEQFF
CDR3 DNA: TGTGCCAGCAGCTTATCGCGACTAGCGGTATACAATGAGCAGTTCTTC

V gene: TRBV3-1
J gene: TRBJ2-1
D gene: TRBD1
clone size: few
CDR3 protein: CASSQGDRGHAYNEQFF
CDR3 DNA: TGTGCCAGCAGCCAAGGGGACAGGGGGCATGCCTACAATGAGCAGTTCTTC

V gene: TRBV6-1
J gene: TRBJ2-2
D gene: NA
clone size: once
CDR3 protein: CASTPENTGELFF
CDR3 DNA: TGTGCCAGCACGCCAGAGAACACCGGGGAGCTGTTTTTT

V gene: TRBV7-9
J gene: TRBJ1-1
D gene: NA
clone size: NA
CDR3 protein: CASSPLFPEAFF
CDR3 DNA: TGTGCCAGCAGCCCGCTCTTTCCTGAAGCTTTCTTT

V gene: TRBV7-9
J gene: TRBJ2-3
D gene: TRBD2
clone size: once
CDR3 protein: CASRIAGSTDTQYF
CDR3 DNA: TGTGCCAGCAGGATAGCGGGCAGCACAGATACGCAGTATTTT

V gene: TRBV5-1
J gene: TRBJ2-1
D gene: NA
clone size: few
CDR3 protein: CASFRDTTYNEQFF
CDR3 DNA: TGCGCCAGCTTCCGGGACACAACCTACAATGAGCAGTTCTTC

V gene: TRBV28
J gene: TRBJ2-5
D gene: TRBD2
clone size: NA
CDR3 protein: CASRAPYVRGAQETQYF
CDR3 DNA: TGTGCCAGCAGGGCCCCTTACGTGCGGGGGGCGCAAGAGACCCAGTACTTC

V gene: TRBV7-9
J gene: TRBJ2-7
D gene: NA
clone size: few
CDR3 protein: CASSLSFRNPSYEQYF
CDR3 DNA: TGTGCCAGCAGCTTATCCTTCAGAAACCCCTCCTACGAGCAGTACTTC

V gene: TRBV4-1
J gene: TRBJ2-2
D gene: NA
clone size: NA
CDR3 protein: CASKESNTGELFF
CDR3 DNA: TGCGCCAGCAAAGAGTCGAACACCGGGGAGCTGTTTTTT

V gene: TRBV2
J gene: TRBJ2-6
D gene: TRBD1
clone size: few
CDR3 protein: CASRTGNSGANVLTF
CDR3 DNA: TGTGCCAGCCGGACAGGGAACTCTGGGGCCAACGTCCTGACTTTC

V gene: TRBV27
J gene: TRBJ2-5
D gene: NA
clone size: NA
CDR3 protein: CASSLLGDQEPQYF
CDR3 DNA: TGTGCCAGCAGTTTATTAGGAGACCAAGAGCCCCAGTACTTC

V gene: TRBV24-1
J gene: TRBJ2-1
D gene: NA
clone size: NA
CDR3 protein: CATSDSERGTYNEQFF
CDR3 DNA: TGTGCCACCAGTGATTCTGAGAGAGGAACCTACAATGAGCAGTTCTTC

V gene: TRBV24-1
J gene: TRBJ2-2
D gene: NA
clone size: few
CDR3 protein: CATSPSGARAGELFF
CDR3 DNA: TGTGCCACCAGCCCCTCAGGGGCCCGGGCCGGGGAGCTGTTTTTT

V gene: TRBV7-9
J gene: TRBJ2-1
D gene: NA
clone size: NA
CDR3 protein: CASSPMTSRGNEQFF
CDR3 DNA: TGTGCCAGCAGCCCGATGACTAGTAGGGGCAATGAGCAGTTCTTC

V gene: TRBV6-6
J gene: TRBJ2-1
D gene: TRBD2
clone size: once
CDR3 protein: CASSYSDRGRGNNEQFF
CDR3 DNA: TGTGCCAGCAGTTACTCTGACCGCGGGAGGGGAAACAATGAGCAGTTCTTC

V gene: TRBV5-7
J gene: TRBJ2-5
D gene: TRBD2
clone size: once
CDR3 protein: CASSLRLLSGRSYQETQYF
CDR3 DNA: TGTGCCAGCAGCTTGAGGCTGCTTAGCGGGAGGTCGTACCAAGAGACCCAGTACTTC

V gene: TRBV7-9
J gene: TRBJ2-1
D gene: TRBD2
clone size: many
CDR3 protein: CASSFRTSSYYNEQFF
CDR3 DNA: TGTGCCAGCAGCTTCCGGACTAGCTCTTACTACAATGAGCAGTTCTTC

V gene: TRBV7-2
J gene: TRBJ2-7
D gene: NA
clone size: NA
CDR3 protein: CASSSSRQVSYEQYF
CDR3 DNA: TGTGCCAGCAGCTCTAGCAGACAGGTCTCCTACGAGCAGTACTTC

V gene: TRBV12-3/TRBV12-4
J gene: TRBJ1-4
D gene: NA
clone size: NA
CDR3 protein: CASSLGLREKLFF
CDR3 DNA: TGTGCCAGCAGTTTAGGGCTACGAGAGAAACTGTTTTTT

V gene: TRBV6-5
J gene: TRBJ1-2
D gene: NA
clone size: few
CDR3 protein: CASRRGTSANYGYTF
CDR3 DNA: TGTGCCAGCAGGAGGGGGACATCCGCTAACTATGGCTACACCTTC

V gene: TRBV5-8
J gene: TRBJ1-5
D gene: NA
clone size: few
CDR3 protein: CASSQYIDSSNQPQHF
CDR3 DNA: TGTGCCAGCAGCCAGTATATTGATAGCTCCAATCAGCCCCAGCATTTT

V gene: TRBV30
J gene: TRBJ2-2
D gene: NA
clone size: NA
CDR3 protein: CAWGLTSSGELFF
CDR3 DNA: TGTGCCTGGGGGTTGACTAGTTCCGGGGAGCTGTTTTTT

V gene: TRBV4-2
J gene: TRBJ2-7
D gene: TRBD1
clone size: NA
CDR3 protein: CASSQESFWTGAETEQYF
CDR3 DNA: TGTGCCAGCAGCCAAGAATCGTTCTGGACAGGGGCAGAGACCGAGCAGTACTTC

V gene: TRBV7-8
J gene: TRBJ2-5
D gene: NA
clone size: NA
CDR3 protein: CASNRKGQAFQETQYF
CDR3 DNA: TGTGCCAGCAACCGAAAGGGGCAGGCCTTTCAAGAGACCCAGTACTTC

V gene: TRBV4-3
J gene: TRBJ1-2
D gene: NA
clone size: many
CDR3 protein: CASSQEQGYGYTF
CDR3 DNA: TGCGCCAGCAGCCAAGAACAGGGCTATGGCTACACCTTC

V gene: TRBV7-9
J gene: TRBJ2-3
D gene: NA
clone size: NA
CDR3 protein: CASSLVSPSTDTQYF
CDR3 DNA: TGTGCCAGCAGCTTAGTGTCACCTAGCACAGATACGCAGTATTTT

V gene: TRBV7-9
J gene: TRBJ2-7
D gene: NA
clone size: few
CDR3 protein: CASSLETLGRNEQYF
CDR3 DNA: TGTGCCAGCAGCTTAGAGACTTTGGGTAGAAACGAGCAGTACTTC

V gene: TRBV20-1
J gene: TRBJ1-4
D gene: TRBD1
clone size: few
CDR3 protein: CSARGGLGNEKLFF
CDR3 DNA: TGCAGTGCCAGAGGGGGCCTGGGTAATGAAAAACTGTTTTTT

V gene: TRBV5-1
J gene: TRBJ2-5
D gene: NA
clone size: few
CDR3 protein: CASSPGWGHQQETQYF
CDR3 DNA: TGCGCCAGCAGCCCTGGTTGGGGACACCAACAAGAGACCCAGTACTTC

V gene: TRBV18
J gene: TRBJ2-3
D gene: NA
clone size: many
CDR3 protein: CASSQSSGTRRTDTQYF
CDR3 DNA: TGTGCCAGCTCCCAATCCTCCGGGACACGCCGCACAGATACGCAGTATTTT

V gene: TRBV12-3/TRBV12-4
J gene: TRBJ2-3
D gene: NA
clone size: many
CDR3 protein: CASSLGSPGSTDTQYF
CDR3 DNA: TGTGCCAGCAGTTTGGGGTCCCCTGGTTCCACAGATACGCAGTATTTT

V gene: TRBV6-1
J gene: TRBJ2-7
D gene: NA
clone size: few
CDR3 protein: CASRPGTEFYEQYF
CDR3 DNA: TGTGCCAGCAGGCCCGGGACGGAATTTTACGAGCAGTACTTC

V gene: TRBV6-6
J gene: TRBJ2-7
D gene: TRBD2
clone size: many
CDR3 protein: CASSPWTSNEQYF
CDR3 DNA: TGTGCCAGCAGTCCCTGGACTAGCAACGAGCAGTACTTC

V gene: TRBV7-2
J gene: TRBJ1-2
D gene: NA
clone size: many
CDR3 protein: CASSKANYGYTF
CDR3 DNA: TGTGCCAGCAGCAAAGCTAACTATGGCTACACCTTC

V gene: TRBV10-3
J gene: TRBJ2-1
D gene: TRBD2
clone size: few
CDR3 protein: CAISEGTSGYNEQFF
CDR3 DNA: TGTGCCATCAGTGAGGGGACTAGTGGTTACAATGAGCAGTTCTTC

V gene: TRBV6-5
J gene: TRBJ2-4
D gene: NA
clone size: NA
CDR3 protein: CASLQLEGEWDLGPKNIQYF
CDR3 DNA: TGTGCCAGCCTTCAACTTGAGGGGGAGTGGGACTTGGGGCCCAAAAACATTCAGTACTTC

V gene: TRBV14
J gene: TRBJ1-2
D gene: NA
clone size: NA
CDR3 protein: CASSRGTDGNGYTF
CDR3 DNA: TGTGCCAGCAGCCGAGGGACGGATGGAAATGGCTACACCTTC

V gene: TRBV5-6
J gene: TRBJ1-6
D gene: NA
clone size: NA
CDR3 protein: CASSLGWTPGSPLHF
CDR3 DNA: TGTGCCAGCAGCCTGGGATGGACCCCGGGATCACCCCTCCACTTT

V gene: TRBV5-1
J gene: TRBJ2-6
D gene: NA
clone size: NA
CDR3 protein: CASSRNVLSGANVLTF
CDR3 DNA: TGCGCCAGCAGCCGGAATGTCCTCTCTGGGGCCAACGTCCTGACTTTC

V gene: TRBV15
J gene: TRBJ1-4
D gene: NA
clone size: few
CDR3 protein: CATSTAGRSEKLFF
CDR3 DNA: TGTGCCACCAGCACCGCAGGGAGGTCTGAAAAACTGTTTTTT

V gene: TRBV13
J gene: TRBJ1-6
D gene: NA
clone size: NA
CDR3 protein: CASSSRGTKDSPLHF
CDR3 DNA: TGTGCCAGCAGCTCGAGGGGGACAAAGGATTCACCCCTCCACTTT

V gene: TRBV6-2/TRBV6-3
J gene: TRBJ2-5
D gene: NA
clone size: NA
CDR3 protein: CASSYSRGDLQETQYF
CDR3 DNA: TGTGCCAGCAGTTACTCGAGAGGGGACCTACAAGAGACCCAGTACTTC